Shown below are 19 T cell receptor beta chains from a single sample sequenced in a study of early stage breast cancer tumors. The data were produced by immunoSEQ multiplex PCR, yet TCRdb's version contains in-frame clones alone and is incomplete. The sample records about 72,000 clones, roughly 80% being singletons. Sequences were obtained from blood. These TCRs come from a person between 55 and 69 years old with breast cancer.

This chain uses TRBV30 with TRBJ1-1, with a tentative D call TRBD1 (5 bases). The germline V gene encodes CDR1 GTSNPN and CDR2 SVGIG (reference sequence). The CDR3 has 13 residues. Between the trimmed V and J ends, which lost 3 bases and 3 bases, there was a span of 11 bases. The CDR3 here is CAWRSGWDTEAFF. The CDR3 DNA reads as TGTGCCTGGAGGTCAGGGTGGGACACTGAAGCTTTCTTT. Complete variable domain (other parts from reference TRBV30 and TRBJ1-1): SQTIHQWPATLVQPVGSPLSLECTVEGTSNPNLYWYRQAAGRGLQLLFYSVGIGQISSEVPQNLSASRPQDRQFILSSKKLLLSDSGFYLCAWRSGWDTEAFFGQGTRLTVV.

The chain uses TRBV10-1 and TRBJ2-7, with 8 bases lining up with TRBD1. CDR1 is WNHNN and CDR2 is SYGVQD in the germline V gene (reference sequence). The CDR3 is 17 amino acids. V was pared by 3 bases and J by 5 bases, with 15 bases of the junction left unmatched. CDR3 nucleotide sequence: TGCGCCAGCAGTGAAGGAGTAAGGACAGGGTCGATGGACGAGCAGTACTTC. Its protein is CASSEGVRTGSMDEQYF.

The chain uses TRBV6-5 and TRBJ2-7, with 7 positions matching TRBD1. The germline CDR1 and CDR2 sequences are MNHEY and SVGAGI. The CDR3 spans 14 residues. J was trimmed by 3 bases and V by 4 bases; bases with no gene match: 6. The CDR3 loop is CASSFQGQNYEQYF. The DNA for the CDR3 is TGTGCCAGCAGTTTCCAGGGACAGAACTACGAGCAGTACTTC.

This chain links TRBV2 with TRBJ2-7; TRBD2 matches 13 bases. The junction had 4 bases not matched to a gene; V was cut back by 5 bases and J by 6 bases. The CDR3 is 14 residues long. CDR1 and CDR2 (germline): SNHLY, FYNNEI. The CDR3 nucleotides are TGTGCCAGCAGTCTTACTAGCGGGAGGGGCGAGCAGTACTTC. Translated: CASSLTSGRGEQYF.

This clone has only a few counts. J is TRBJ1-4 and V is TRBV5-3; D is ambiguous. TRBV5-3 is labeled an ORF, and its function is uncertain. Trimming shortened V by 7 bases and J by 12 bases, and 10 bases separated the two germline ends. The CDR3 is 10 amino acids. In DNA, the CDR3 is TGTGCCAGACTAGGGCCTCAACTGTTTTTT. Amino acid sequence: CARLGPQLFF.

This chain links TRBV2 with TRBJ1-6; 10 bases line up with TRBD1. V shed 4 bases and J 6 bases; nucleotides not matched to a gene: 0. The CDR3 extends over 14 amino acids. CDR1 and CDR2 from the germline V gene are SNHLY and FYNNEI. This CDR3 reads CASSGQGANSPLHF. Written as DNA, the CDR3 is TGTGCCAGCAGTGGACAGGGGGCTAATTCACCCCTCCACTTT.

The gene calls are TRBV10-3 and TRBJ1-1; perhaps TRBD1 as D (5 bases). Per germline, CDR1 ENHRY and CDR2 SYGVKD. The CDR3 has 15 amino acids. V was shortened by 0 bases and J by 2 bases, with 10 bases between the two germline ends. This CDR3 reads CAISESRDLNTEAFF. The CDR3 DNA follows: TGTGCCATCAGTGAGTCGAGGGACCTCAACACTGAAGCTTTCTTT.

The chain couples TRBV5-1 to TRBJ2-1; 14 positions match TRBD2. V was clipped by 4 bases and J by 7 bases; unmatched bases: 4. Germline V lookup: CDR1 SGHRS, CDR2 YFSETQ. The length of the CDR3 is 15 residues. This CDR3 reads CASSPGTSGGNEQFF. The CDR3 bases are TGCGCCAGCAGCCCCGGGACTAGCGGGGGTAATGAGCAGTTCTTC.

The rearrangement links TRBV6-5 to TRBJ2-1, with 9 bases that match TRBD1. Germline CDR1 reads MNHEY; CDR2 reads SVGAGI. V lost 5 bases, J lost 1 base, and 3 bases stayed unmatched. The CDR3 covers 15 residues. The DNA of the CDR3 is TGTGCCAGCAGTACCGGACAGGGGTCCTACAATGAGCAGTTCTTC. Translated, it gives CASSTGQGSYNEQFF.

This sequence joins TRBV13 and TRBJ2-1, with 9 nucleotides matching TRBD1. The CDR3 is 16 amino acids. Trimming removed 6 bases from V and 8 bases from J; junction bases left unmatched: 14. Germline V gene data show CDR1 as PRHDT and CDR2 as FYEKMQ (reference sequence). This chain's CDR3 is CASRTSGTGLQHEQFF. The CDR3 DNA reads TGTGCCAGCAGGACGAGCGGGACAGGGCTACAACATGAGCAGTTCTTC.

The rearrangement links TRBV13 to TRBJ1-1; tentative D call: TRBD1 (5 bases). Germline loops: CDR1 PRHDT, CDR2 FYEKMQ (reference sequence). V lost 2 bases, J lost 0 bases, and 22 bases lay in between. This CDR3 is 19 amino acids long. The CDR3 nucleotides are TGTGCCAGCAGCTTACGGGAGCCGGGACGGAGGCGTCTGAACACTGAAGCTTTCTTT. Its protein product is CASSLREPGRRRLNTEAFF. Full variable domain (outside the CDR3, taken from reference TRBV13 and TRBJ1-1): AAGVIQSPRHLIKEKRETATLKCYPIPRHDTVYWYQQGPGQDPQFLISFYEKMQSDKGSIPDRFSAQQFSDYHSELNMSSLELGDSALYFCASSLREPGRRRLNTEAFFGQGTRLTVV.

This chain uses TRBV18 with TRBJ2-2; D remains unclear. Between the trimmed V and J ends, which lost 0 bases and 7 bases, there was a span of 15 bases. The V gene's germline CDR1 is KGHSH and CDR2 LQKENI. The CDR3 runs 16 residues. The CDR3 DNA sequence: TGTGCCAGCTCACCACCGAGTCAGAGAATCCTCGGGGAGCTGTTTTTT. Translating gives CASSPPSQRILGELFF.

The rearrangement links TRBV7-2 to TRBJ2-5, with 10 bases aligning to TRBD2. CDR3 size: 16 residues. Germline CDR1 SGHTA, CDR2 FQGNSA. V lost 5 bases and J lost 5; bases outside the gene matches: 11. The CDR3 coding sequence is TGTGCCAGCAGCCCCCCCCGGGCTAGCGGGAGTGAGACCCAGTACTTC. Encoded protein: CASSPPRASGSETQYF.

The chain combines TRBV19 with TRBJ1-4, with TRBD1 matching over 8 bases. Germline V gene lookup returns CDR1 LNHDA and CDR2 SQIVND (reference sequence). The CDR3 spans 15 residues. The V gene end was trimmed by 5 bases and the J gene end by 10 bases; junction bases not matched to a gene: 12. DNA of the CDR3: TGTGCCAGTAGTTCTCGACAGGGGATCGGGAGAAAACTGTTTTTT. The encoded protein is CASSSRQGIGRKLFF.

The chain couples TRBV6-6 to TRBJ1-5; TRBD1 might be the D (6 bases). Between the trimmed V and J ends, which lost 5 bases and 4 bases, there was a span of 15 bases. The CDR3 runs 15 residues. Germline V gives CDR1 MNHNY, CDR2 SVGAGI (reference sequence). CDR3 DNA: TGTGCCAGCAGTCACCCACAGGGAAGAAATCAGCCCCAGCATTTT. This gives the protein CASSHPQGRNQPQHF.

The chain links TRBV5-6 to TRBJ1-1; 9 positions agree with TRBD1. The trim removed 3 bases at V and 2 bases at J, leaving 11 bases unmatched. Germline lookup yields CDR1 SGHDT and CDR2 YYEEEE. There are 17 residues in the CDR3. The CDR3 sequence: CASSSRDRVFLNTEAFF. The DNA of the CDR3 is TGTGCCAGCAGCTCCCGGGACAGGGTATTTCTAAACACTGAAGCTTTCTTT.

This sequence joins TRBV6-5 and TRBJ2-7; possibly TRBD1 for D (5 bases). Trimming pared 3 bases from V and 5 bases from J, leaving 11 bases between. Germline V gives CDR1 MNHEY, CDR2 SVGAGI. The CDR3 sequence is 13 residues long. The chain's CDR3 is CASSYSLRDEQYF. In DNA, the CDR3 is TGTGCCAGCAGTTATTCCCTCAGGGACGAGCAGTACTTC.

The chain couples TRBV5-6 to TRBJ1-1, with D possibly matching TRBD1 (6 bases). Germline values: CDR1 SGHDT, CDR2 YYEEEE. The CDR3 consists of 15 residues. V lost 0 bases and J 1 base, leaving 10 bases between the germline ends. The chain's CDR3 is CASSLEPGANTEAFF. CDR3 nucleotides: TGTGCCAGCAGCTTGGAACCGGGGGCGAACACTGAAGCTTTCTTT. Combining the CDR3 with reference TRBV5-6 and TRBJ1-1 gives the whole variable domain DAGVTQSPTHLIKTRGQQVTLRCSPKSGHDTVSWYQQALGQGPQFIFQYYEEEERQRGNFPDRFSGHQFPNYSSELNVNALLLGDSALYLCASSLEPGANTEAFFGQGTRLTVV.

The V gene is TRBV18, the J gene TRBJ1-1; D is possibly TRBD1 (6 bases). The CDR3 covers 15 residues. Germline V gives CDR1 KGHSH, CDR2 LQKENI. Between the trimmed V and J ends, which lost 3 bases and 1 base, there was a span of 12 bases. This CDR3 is CASSPTKQGNTEAFF. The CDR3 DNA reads TGTGCCAGCTCACCCACTAAACAGGGGAACACTGAAGCTTTCTTT.